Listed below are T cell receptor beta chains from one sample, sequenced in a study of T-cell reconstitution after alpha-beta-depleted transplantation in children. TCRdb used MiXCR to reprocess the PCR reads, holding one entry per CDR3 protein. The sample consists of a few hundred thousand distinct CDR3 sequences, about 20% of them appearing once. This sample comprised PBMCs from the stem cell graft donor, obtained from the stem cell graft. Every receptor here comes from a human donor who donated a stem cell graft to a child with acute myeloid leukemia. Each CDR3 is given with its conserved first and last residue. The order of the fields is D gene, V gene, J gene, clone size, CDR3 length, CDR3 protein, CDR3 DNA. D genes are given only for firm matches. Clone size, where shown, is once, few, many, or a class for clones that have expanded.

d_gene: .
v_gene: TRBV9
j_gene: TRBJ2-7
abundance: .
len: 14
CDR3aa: CASSGQGSVGEQYF
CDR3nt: TGTGCCAGCAGCGGTCAGGGATCGGTCGGCGAGCAGTACTTC

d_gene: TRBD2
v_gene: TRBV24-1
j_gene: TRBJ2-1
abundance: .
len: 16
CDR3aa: CATSERLAGTHNEQFF
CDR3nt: TGTGCCACCAGTGAGAGACTAGCGGGGACCCATAATGAGCAGTTCTTC

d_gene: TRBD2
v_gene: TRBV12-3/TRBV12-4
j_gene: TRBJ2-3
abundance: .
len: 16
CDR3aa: CASSLSLAASTDTQYF
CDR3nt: TGTGCCAGCAGTTTATCGCTAGCGGCGAGCACAGATACGCAGTATTTT

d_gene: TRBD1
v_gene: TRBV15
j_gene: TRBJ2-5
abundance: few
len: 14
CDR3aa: CATSSHRDSETQYF
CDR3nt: TGTGCCACCAGCAGCCACCGGGACAGTGAGACCCAGTACTTC

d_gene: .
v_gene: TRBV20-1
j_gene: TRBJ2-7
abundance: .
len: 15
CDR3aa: CSARDNGKNSYEQYF
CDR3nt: TGCAGTGCTAGAGATAACGGCAAGAACTCCTACGAGCAGTACTTC

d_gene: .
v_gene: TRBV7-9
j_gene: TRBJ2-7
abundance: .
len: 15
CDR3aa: CASSRHAIEAYEQYF
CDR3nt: TGTGCCAGCAGCCGTCATGCGATAGAGGCCTACGAGCAGTACTTC

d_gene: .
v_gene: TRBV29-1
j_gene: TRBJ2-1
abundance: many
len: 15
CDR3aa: CSVEGEAGGYNEQFF
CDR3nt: TGCAGCGTTGAAGGTGAAGCGGGCGGTTACAATGAGCAGTTCTTC

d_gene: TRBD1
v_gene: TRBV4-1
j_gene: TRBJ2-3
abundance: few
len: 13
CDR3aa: CASTGQGPDTQYF
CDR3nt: TGCGCCAGCACCGGACAGGGGCCAGATACGCAGTATTTT

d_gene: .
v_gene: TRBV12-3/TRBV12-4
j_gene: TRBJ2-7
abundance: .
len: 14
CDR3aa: CASTVDRSSYEQYF
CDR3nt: TGTGCCAGCACCGTCGACAGAAGCTCCTACGAGCAGTACTTC

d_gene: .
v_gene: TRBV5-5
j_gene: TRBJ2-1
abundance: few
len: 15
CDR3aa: CASNFVASGSLGGFF
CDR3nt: .

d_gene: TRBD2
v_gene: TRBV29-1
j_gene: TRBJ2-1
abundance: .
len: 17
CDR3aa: CSVEGEGLRGSYNEQFF
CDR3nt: TGCAGCGTTGAGGGGGAGGGCCTTCGCGGATCCTACAATGAGCAGTTCTTC

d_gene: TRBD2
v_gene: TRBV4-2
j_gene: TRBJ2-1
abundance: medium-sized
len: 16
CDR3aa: CASSQDMGTSGHEQFF
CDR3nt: TGTGCCAGCAGCCAAGATATGGGGACTAGTGGCCATGAGCAGTTCTTC

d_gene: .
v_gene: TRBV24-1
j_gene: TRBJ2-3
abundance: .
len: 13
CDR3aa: CATSDSPTGTQYF
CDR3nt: TGTGCCACCAGTGACTCACCTACCGGTACGCAGTATTTT

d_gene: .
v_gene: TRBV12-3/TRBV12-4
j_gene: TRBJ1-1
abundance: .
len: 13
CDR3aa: CASSLPGGQGAFF
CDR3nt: TGTGCCAGCAGTTTACCGGGGGGTCAGGGAGCTTTCTTT

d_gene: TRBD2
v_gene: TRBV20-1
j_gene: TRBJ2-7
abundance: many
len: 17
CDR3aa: CSASPLLAGDSSYEQYF
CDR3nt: TGCAGTGCTAGTCCCCTCCTAGCGGGAGATAGCTCCTACGAGCAGTACTTC

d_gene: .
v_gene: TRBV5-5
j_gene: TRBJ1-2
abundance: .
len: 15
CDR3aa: CASSLPLGQGHGYTF
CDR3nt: TGTGCCAGCAGCTTACCTTTGGGGCAGGGCCATGGCTACACCTTC

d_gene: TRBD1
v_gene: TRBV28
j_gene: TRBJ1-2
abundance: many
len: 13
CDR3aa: CASSLQGAYGYTF
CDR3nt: TGTGCCAGCAGTTTACAGGGGGCCTATGGCTACACCTTC

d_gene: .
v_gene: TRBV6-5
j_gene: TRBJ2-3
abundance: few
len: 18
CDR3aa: CASSYSRRSWGSTDTQYF
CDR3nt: TGTGCCAGCAGTTACTCCCGGAGAAGTTGGGGCTCCACAGATACGCAGTATTTT

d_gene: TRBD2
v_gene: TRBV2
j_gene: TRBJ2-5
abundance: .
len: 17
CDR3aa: CASSRTSGSGAQETQYF
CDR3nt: TGTGCCAGCAGTCGGACTAGCGGGAGTGGGGCCCAAGAGACCCAGTACTTC

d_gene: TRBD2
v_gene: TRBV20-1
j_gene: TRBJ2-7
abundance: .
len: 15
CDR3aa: CSARDGGSGTYEQYF
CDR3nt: TGCAGTGCTAGAGACGGGGGTAGCGGGACCTACGAGCAGTACTTC

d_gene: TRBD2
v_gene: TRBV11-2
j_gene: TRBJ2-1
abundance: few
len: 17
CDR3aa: CASSLDRGGIPYNEQFF
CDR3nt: TGTGCCAGCAGCTTAGATCGGGGAGGGATCCCCTACAATGAGCAGTTCTTC

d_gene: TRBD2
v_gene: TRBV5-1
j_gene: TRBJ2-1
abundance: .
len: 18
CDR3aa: CASSFPSGRGPSYNEQFF
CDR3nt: TGCGCCAGCAGCTTTCCTAGCGGGAGGGGTCCCTCCTACAATGAGCAGTTCTTC

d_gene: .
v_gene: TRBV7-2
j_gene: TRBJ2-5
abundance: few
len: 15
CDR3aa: CASSLLGLLQETQYF
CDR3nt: TGTGCCAGCAGCTTACTCGGACTCTTACAAGAGACCCAGTACTTC

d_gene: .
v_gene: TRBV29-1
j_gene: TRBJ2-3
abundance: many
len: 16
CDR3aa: CSVLKGLPSSTDTQYF
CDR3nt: TGCAGCGTCCTAAAAGGGCTACCCTCTAGCACAGATACGCAGTATTTT

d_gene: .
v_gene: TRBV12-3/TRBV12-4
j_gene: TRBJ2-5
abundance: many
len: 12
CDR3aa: CASSPSPGTQYF
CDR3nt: TGTGCCAGCAGCCCCAGTCCTGGAACCCAGTACTTC

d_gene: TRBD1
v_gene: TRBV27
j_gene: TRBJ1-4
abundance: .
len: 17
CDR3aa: CASSLRQGPTTNEKLFF
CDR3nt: TGTGCCAGCAGTTTACGACAGGGTCCGACAACTAATGAAAAACTGTTTTTT

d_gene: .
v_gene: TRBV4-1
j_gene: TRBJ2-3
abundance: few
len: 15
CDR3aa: CASSQSKGGTDTQYF
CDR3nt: TGCGCCAGCAGCCAATCCAAGGGGGGCACAGATACGCAGTATTTT

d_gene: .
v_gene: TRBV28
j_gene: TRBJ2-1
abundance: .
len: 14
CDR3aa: CASRRGFFYNEQFF
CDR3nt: TGTGCCAGCAGACGAGGGTTCTTCTACAATGAGCAGTTCTTC

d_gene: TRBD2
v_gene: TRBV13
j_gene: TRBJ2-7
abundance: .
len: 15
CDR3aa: CASSSGLAVGYEQYF
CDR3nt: TGTGCCAGCAGCTCCGGACTAGCGGTTGGCTACGAGCAGTACTTC

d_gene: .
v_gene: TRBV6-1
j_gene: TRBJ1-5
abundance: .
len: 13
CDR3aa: CASSRARGQPQHF
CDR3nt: TGTGCCAGTTCGAGGGCTCGAGGGCAGCCCCAGCATTTT

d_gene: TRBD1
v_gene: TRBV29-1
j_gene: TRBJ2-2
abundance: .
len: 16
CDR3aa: CSVSPGQGVGSGELFF
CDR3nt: TGCAGCGTTTCACCGGGACAGGGGGTCGGGTCCGGGGAGCTGTTTTTT

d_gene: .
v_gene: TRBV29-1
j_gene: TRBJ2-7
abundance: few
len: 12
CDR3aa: CSVEGLKYEQYF
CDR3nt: TGCAGCGTTGAAGGTCTGAAATACGAGCAGTACTTC

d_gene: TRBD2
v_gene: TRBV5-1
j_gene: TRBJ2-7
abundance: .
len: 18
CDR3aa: CASSHSGTSGSGSGEQYF
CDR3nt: TGCGCCAGCAGCCATTCCGGGACTAGCGGGAGCGGTTCGGGAGAGCAGTACTTC

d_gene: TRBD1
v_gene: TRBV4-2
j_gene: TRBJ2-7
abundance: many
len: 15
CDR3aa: CASSQGTGIGYEQYF
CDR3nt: TGTGCCAGCAGCCAAGGGACAGGGATAGGATACGAGCAGTACTTC

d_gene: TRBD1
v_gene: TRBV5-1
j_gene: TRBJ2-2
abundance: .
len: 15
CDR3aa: CASSLGTGFTGELFF
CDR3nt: TGCGCCAGCAGCTTAGGGACAGGGTTCACCGGGGAGCTGTTTTTT